The 7 T cell receptor beta chains below come from one sample, sequenced in a study of blood T cell repertoires in COVID-19. Here immunoSEQ multiplex PCR was the method, and the copy in TCRdb shows in-frame clones only, minus some. The table has more than 45,000 clones, 65% to 90% seen once. The sequenced sample was peripheral blood. Receptors were obtained from an elderly woman with acute or convalescent COVID-19.

The gene calls are TRBV6-2 or TRBV6-3 and TRBJ2-1, with D maybe TRBD1 (6 bases). Deletions cut 6 bases from V and 5 bases from J, with 20 bases between. The CDR3 runs to 16 residues. In germline, CDR1 is MNHEY, CDR2 SVGEGT. The CDR3 region has the DNA TGTGCCAGCAGCCCTGCGTGGGGGCGAAGTAACAATGAGCAGTTCTTC. Encoded protein: CASSPAWGRSNNEQFF.

The J gene is TRBJ1-3, the V gene TRBV7-2, with D hard to call. CDR1 and CDR2 from the germline V gene are SGHTA and FQGNSA. The CDR3 length is 13 residues. The germline V and J ends were trimmed by 6 bases and 0 bases, with 6 bases remaining between them. The CDR3 region has the DNA TGTGCCAGCAGTCAATCCTCTGGAAACACCATATATTTT. It specifies CASSQSSGNTIYF. Filled out from reference TRBV7-2 and TRBJ1-3, the complete variable domain reads GAGVSQSPSNKVTEKGKDVELRCDPISGHTALYWYRQSLGQGLEFLIYFQGNSAPDKSGLPSDRFSAERTGGSVSTLTIQRTQQEDSAVYLCASSQSSGNTIYFGEGSWLTVV.

The chain uses TRBV6-5 and TRBJ2-5, with D uncertain. The CDR3 contains 12 residues. V dropped 5 bases and J dropped 5 bases, with 9 bases sitting between them. In germline, CDR1 is MNHEY, CDR2 SVGAGI. As DNA, the CDR3 is TGTGCCAGCAGTCCGGGTTGGGAGACCCAGTACTTC. The encoded protein is CASSPGWETQYF.

There are a few counts of this clone. The rearrangement joins TRBV27 to TRBJ1-1; D not resolved. This CDR3 has 13 amino acids. Germline V CDR1 and CDR2: MNHEY, SMNVEV (reference sequence). V was shortened by 2 bases and J by 4 bases, with 8 bases between the two germline ends. The CDR3 DNA sequence: TGTGCCAGCAGTTTACGGGAGGGCACTGAAGCTTTCTTT. Its translation is CASSLREGTEAFF.

The CDR3 loop is CASSLSGGPRDEQFF. The CDR3 coding sequence is TGTGCCAGCAGCTTAAGCGGGGGGCCCCGGGATGAGCAGTTCTTC. The genes are TRBV3-1 (or the pseudogene TRBV3-2) and TRBJ2-1; 9 bases match TRBD2. This CDR3 region has 15 residues. The V segment lost 5 bases and the J segment 8 bases; nucleotides outside the gene matches: 10. From germline, CDR1 is LGHDT and CDR2 YNNKEL (reference sequence).

The V and J genes are TRBV7-9 and TRBJ1-1; 7 bases map to TRBD1. V gave up 3 bases and J gave up 4 bases; unmatched junction bases: 8. Germline V CDR1 and CDR2: SEHNR, FQNEAQ (reference sequence). The CDR3 runs to 15 residues. The DNA for the CDR3 is TGTGCCAGCAGCTTGTATATACAGGGGAGCACTGAAGCTTTCTTT. It translates to CASSLYIQGSTEAFF. The full variable domain, completed using reference TRBV7-9 and TRBJ1-1, is DTGVSQNPRHKITKRGQNVTFRCDPISEHNRLYWYRQTLGQGPEFLTYFQNEAQLEKSRLLSDRFSAERPKGSFSTLEIQRTEQGDSAMYLCASSLYIQGSTEAFFGQGTRLTVV.

The chain is built from TRBV7-6 and TRBJ2-7, with TRBD1 identical over 11 bases. From germline, CDR1 is SGHVS and CDR2 FNYEAQ. This CDR3 contains 16 residues. With V trimmed by 2 bases and J by 4 bases, 7 bases remained unmatched. CDR3: CASSLNSGQGGYEQYF. The CDR3, as DNA: TGTGCCAGCAGCTTAAATTCGGGACAGGGGGGATACGAGCAGTACTTC. Looking up the rest from reference TRBV7-6 and TRBJ2-7 gives the full variable domain: GAGVSQSPRYKVTKRGQDVALRCDPISGHVSLYWYRQALGQGPEFLTYFNYEAQQDKSGLPNDRFSAERPEGSISTLTIQRTEQRDSAMYRCASSLNSGQGGYEQYFGPGTRLTVT.